The 6 T cell receptor beta chains listed next were all sequenced from one sample in a study of human T cells and chemical hapten exposure. MiXCR, applied by TCRdb to the RACE reads, yields one record per CDR3 protein. Altogether roughly 250,000 distinct CDR3 sequences are present, about 9.4% being singletons, with the ten largest covering about 2.1%. Time point meaning: pre-sensitization, week 0. Treatment of the sample: therapeutic diphenylcyclopropenone sensitization with weekly scalp DPC. The sequenced sample was whole blood, obtained in connection with sensitization to the hapten diphenylcyclopropenone (DPC). These receptors all stem from a woman between 35 and 50 years old with alopecia areata. Some clones in this sample may be carry-over from other donors' samples.

The rearrangement joins TRBV5-1 to TRBJ1-1, with 7 bases identical to TRBD1. CDR3 size: 14 residues. The trim removed 3 bases at V and 7 bases at J, leaving 9 bases unmatched. Germline CDR1 and CDR2: SGHRS and YFSETQ. This CDR3 is CASSSRTGGSEAFF. DNA for the CDR3: TGCGCCAGCAGCTCTAGGACAGGAGGGAGTGAAGCTTTCTTT. Full variable domain (missing parts from reference TRBV5-1 and TRBJ1-1): KAGVTQTPRYLIKTRGQQVTLSCSPISGHRSVSWYQQTPGQGLQFLFEYFSETQRNKGNFPGRFSGRQFSNSRSEMNVSTLELGDSALYLCASSSRTGGSEAFFGQGTRLTVV.

This clonotype was counted only a few times. The chain carries TRBV7-6 and TRBJ1-1; a weak D match, TRBD1 (5 bases). V lost 6 bases and J lost 4, with 18 bases in between. Germline V gives CDR1 SGHVS, CDR2 FNYEAQ. This CDR3 spans 15 amino acids. CDR3 loop: CASSYDVLGGTEAFF. Written as DNA, the CDR3 is TGTGCCAGCAGTTACGACGTACTCGGGGGCACTGAAGCTTTCTTT. The full variable domain, in which reference TRBV7-6 and TRBJ1-1 provide the parts outside the CDR3, is GAGVSQSPRYKVTKRGQDVALRCDPISGHVSLYWYRQALGQGPEFLTYFNYEAQQDKSGLPNDRFSAERPEGSISTLTIQRTEQRDSAMYRCASSYDVLGGTEAFFGQGTRLTVV.

The gene calls are TRBV6-2 or TRBV6-3 and TRBJ2-5, with D perhaps assigned TRBD1 or TRBD2 (5 bases each). Trimming pared 11 bases from V and 2 bases from J, leaving 12 bases between. The length of the CDR3 is 12 residues. CDR1 MNHEY and CDR2 SVGEGT come from the germline V gene. In DNA, the CDR3 is TGTGCCGCCGAGGGGCTTCAAGAGACCCAGTACTTC. Its protein product is CAAEGLQETQYF.

The genes are TRBV5-1 and TRBJ2-5; the match to TRBD2 covers 13 bases. The junction had 5 bases not matched to a gene; V was cut back by 4 bases and J by 5 bases. This CDR3 is built from 15 residues. Per the germline V gene, CDR1 is SGHRS and CDR2 is YFSETQ. The CDR3 spells CASSTEGLAGETQYF. In DNA, the CDR3 is TGCGCCAGCAGCACCGAGGGACTAGCGGGGGAGACCCAGTACTTC. The entire variable domain, with the rest obtained from reference TRBV5-1 and TRBJ2-5, is as follows: KAGVTQTPRYLIKTRGQQVTLSCSPISGHRSVSWYQQTPGQGLQFLFEYFSETQRNKGNFPGRFSGRQFSNSRSEMNVSTLELGDSALYLCASSTEGLAGETQYFGPGTRLLVL.

This clonotype was counted between two and nine times. The chain is built from TRBV6-2 or TRBV6-3 and TRBJ1-1; 9 nucleotides line up with TRBD1. CDR3 length: 14 amino acids. Germline trimming cut 6 bases from V and 4 bases from J; bases unmatched to any gene: 6. CDR1 MNHEY and CDR2 SVGEGT come from the germline V gene. In nucleotides, the CDR3 is TGTGCCAGCAGCCACCGGGACAGGGTCACTGAAGCTTTCTTT. The encoded protein is CASSHRDRVTEAFF.

This chain joins TRBV12-3 or TRBV12-4 and TRBJ1-6; a weak D match, TRBD1 (5 bases). The ends were cut back, 7 bases at V and 3 bases at J, with 19 bases in the middle. The CDR3 has 17 amino acids. The CDR3 reads CASNKLGEYGYNSPLHF. In DNA form, the CDR3 reads TGTGCCAGCAATAAACTAGGGGAGTACGGCTATAATTCACCCCTCCACTTT.